This entry lists 25 T cell receptor beta chains sequenced from one sample in a study of blood T cell repertoires in COVID-19. Some clones are missing from TCRdb's copy, which holds only in-frame ones; the method was immunoSEQ multiplex PCR. The sample contains 200,000 to 300,000 clones, 80% to 90% of which appear only once. Sequenced material: peripheral blood. The receptors stem from a man aged 60 to 69 with acute or convalescent COVID-19.

This sequence joins TRBV5-3 and TRBJ1-2, with D unresolved. TRBV5-3 is assigned to the ORF class and has an uncertain function. The CDR3 is 11 amino acids. V gave up 1 base and J gave up 7 bases, with 5 bases separating them. The CDR3 reads CARSLRGGYTF. CDR3 sequence (DNA): TGTGCCAGAAGCTTGAGAGGTGGCTACACCTTC.

V is TRBV6-2 or TRBV6-3 and J is TRBJ2-7; 9 bases match TRBD2. Germline assignment: CDR1 MNHEY and CDR2 SVGEGT. This CDR3 is built from 16 residues. J lost 0 bases, V lost 5 bases, and 8 bases had no gene match. The CDR3 here is CASSRKREVVSYEQYF. Written as DNA, the CDR3 is TGTGCCAGCAGTCGTAAGCGGGAGGTGGTCTCCTACGAGCAGTACTTC.

CDR3 sequence reads: CAVHRGPLRDTGELFF. The CDR3 DNA reads as TGTGCCGTTCACAGGGGGCCCCTAAGGGACACCGGGGAGCTGTTTTTT. This rearrangement joins TRBV10-3 to TRBJ2-2, with 9 bases fitting TRBD1. The V gene's germline CDR1 is ENHRY and CDR2 SYGVKD. This CDR3 contains 16 residues. J gave up 3 bases and V 11 bases, and 13 bases lay outside the gene matches.

The chain employs TRBV5-4 and TRBJ2-2, with 7 bases that match TRBD2. The length of the CDR3 is 16 residues. V dropped 3 bases and J dropped 5; count of bases not matched to a gene: 10. The germline CDR1 and CDR2 sequences are SGHNT and YYREEE (reference sequence). DNA of the CDR3: TGTGCCAGCAGCTCGCCGGGACTATCTTTAACCGGGGAGCTGTTTTTT. Its protein is CASSSPGLSLTGELFF. The full variable domain, completed using reference TRBV5-4 and TRBJ2-2, is ETGVTQSPTHLIKTRGQQVTLRCSSQSGHNTVSWYQQALGQGPQFIFQYYREEENGRGNFPPRFSGLQFPNYSSELNVNALELDDSALYLCASSSPGLSLTGELFFGEGSRLTVL.

This sequence joins TRBV5-1 and TRBJ2-3; D is unresolved. Deletions cut 3 bases from V and 10 bases from J, with 15 bases between. The CDR3 spans 13 residues. Per germline, CDR1 SGHRS and CDR2 YFSETQ. The CDR3 region has the DNA TGCGCCAGCAGCTACAATGCAGATATGGCGCAGTATTTT. Translated: CASSYNADMAQYF.

This clone came up a few times. The chain has TRBV7-3 and TRBJ1-2, with TRBD1 identical over 7 bases. Germline CDR1 and CDR2: SGHTA and FQGTGA. The junction had 8 bases not matched to a gene; V was cut back by 2 bases and J by 5 bases. CDR3 size: 15 residues. CDR3 nucleotide sequence: TGTGCCAGCAGCTTACTCGGGACAGCCAGTTATGGCTACACCTTC. This translates into CASSLLGTASYGYTF.

Only a few counts were recorded for this clone. The V gene is TRBV6-2 or TRBV6-3, the J gene TRBJ2-1; 9 nucleotides line up with TRBD2. The CDR3 contains 16 residues. Germline values: CDR1 MNHEY, CDR2 SVGEGT. After removal of 6 bases from V and 0 bases from J, the junction contained 6 bases not matched to a gene. CDR3 loop: CASSGSAGGSYNEQFF. In DNA form, the CDR3 reads TGTGCCAGCAGCGGCTCAGCGGGGGGCTCCTACAATGAGCAGTTCTTC.

The chain employs TRBV3-1 (or the pseudogene TRBV3-2) and TRBJ2-5, with 8 bases lining up with TRBD2. Germline V gives CDR1 LGHDT, CDR2 YNNKEL (reference sequence). This CDR3 has 14 residues. V shed 5 bases, J shed 1 base, and the junction held 3 bases outside the gene matches. This CDR3 reads CASSIGGGQETQYF. DNA for the CDR3: TGTGCCAGCAGCATCGGGGGGGGCCAAGAGACCCAGTACTTC.

The chain carries TRBV28 and TRBJ2-5; possible D gene TRBD1, 6 bases. With 3 bases removed from V and 5 bases from J, the gap between germline ends came to 13 bases. This CDR3 has 14 residues. Looked up from germline, CDR1 is MDHEN and CDR2 is SYDVKM. The CDR3 nucleotides are TGTGCCAGCAGTTTGTTGGGGGCCCGGGAGACCCAGTACTTC. It encodes CASSLLGARETQYF. The full variable domain, rest sourced from reference TRBV28 and TRBJ2-5, is DVKVTQSSRYLVKRTGEKVFLECVQDMDHENMFWYRQDPGLGLRLIYFSYDVKMKEKGDIPEGYSVSREKKERFSLILESASTNQTSMYLCASSLLGARETQYFGPGTRLLVL.

The chain combines TRBV28 with TRBJ1-3; no definite D call. The germline V and J ends were trimmed by 4 bases and 4 bases, with 17 bases remaining between them. Per germline, CDR1 MDHEN and CDR2 SYDVKM. The CDR3 consists of 16 residues. For the CDR3, the DNA is TGTGCCAGCAGTTCAACTATGCGACGGATCGGAAACACCATATATTTT. Residues: CASSSTMRRIGNTIYF.

V usage is TRBV18 and J usage is TRBJ1-1; maybe TRBD1 (6 bases). Germline lookup yields CDR1 KGHSH and CDR2 LQKENI. This CDR3 spans 13 amino acids. V lost 8 bases and J lost 1, with 11 bases in between. This CDR3 is CASATGPNTEAFF. The CDR3, as DNA: TGTGCCAGCGCGACAGGTCCGAACACTGAAGCTTTCTTT. Using reference TRBV18 and TRBJ1-1 for the parts outside the CDR3, the full variable domain is NAGVMQNPRHLVRRRGQEARLRCSPMKGHSHVYWYRQLPEEGLKFMVYLQKENIIDESGMPKERFSAEFPKEGPSILRIQQVVRGDSAAYFCASATGPNTEAFFGQGTRLTVV.

This chain joins TRBV7-9 and TRBJ2-3; D may be TRBD2 (5 bases). Deletions cut 2 bases from V and 8 bases from J, with 17 bases between. CDR1 is SEHNR and CDR2 is FQNEAQ in the germline V gene (reference sequence). The CDR3 runs 15 residues. In DNA form, the CDR3 reads TGTGCCAGCAGCTTAAGTGGACCAGCCCGGGGTACGCAGTATTTT. It specifies CASSLSGPARGTQYF.

Turning to this clone: Other DNA sequences within the sample encode an identical CDR3. The chain carries TRBV2 and TRBJ2-1, with 8 bases matching TRBD1. Per the germline V gene, CDR1 is SNHLY and CDR2 is FYNNEI. V was pared by 5 bases and J by 6 bases, with 3 bases of the junction left unmatched. CDR3 length: 13 residues. Here the CDR3 DNA reads TGTGCCAGCAGTCCGGGACAGGTCAATGAGCAGTTCTTC. Translating gives CASSPGQVNEQFF.

This clone came up once. This sequence joins TRBV10-3 and TRBJ2-2; 9 bases agree with TRBD2. Trimming cost V 0 bases and J 4 bases; bases outside gene matches: 3. The CDR3 consists of 16 residues. CDR1 is ENHRY and CDR2 is SYGVKD in the germline V gene. CDR3 nucleotide sequence: TGTGCCATCAGTGAGTCGGCGGGGGGGGCCACCGGGGAGCTGTTTTTT. It specifies CAISESAGGATGELFF.

This clone was seen a few times. This chain links TRBV6-5 with TRBJ2-2; possible D gene TRBD1, 5 bases. The CDR3 runs to 15 residues. V lost 2 bases and J lost 1, with 8 bases in between. From germline, CDR1 is MNHEY and CDR2 SVGAGI. The CDR3 reads CASSYKQENTGELFF. In DNA, the CDR3 is TGTGCCAGCAGTTACAAACAGGAGAACACCGGGGAGCTGTTTTTT.

The sample holds a few counts of this clone. The CDR3 reads CASRQAGGLNTEAFF. The CDR3, as DNA: TGTGCCAGCAGGCAAGCAGGGGGCCTGAACACTGAAGCTTTCTTT. The chain carries TRBV2 and TRBJ1-1; 8 nucleotides line up with TRBD1. V shed 6 bases, J shed 0 bases, and the junction held 6 bases outside the gene matches. This CDR3 is 15 amino acids long. The germline gives CDR1 SNHLY, CDR2 FYNNEI.

The J gene is TRBJ1-1, the V gene TRBV5-1, with 7 bases that match TRBD1. CDR1 is SGHRS, CDR2 YFSETQ, per germline. V lost 0 bases to trimming and J lost 4 bases; unmatched junction nucleotides: 9. The CDR3 is 16 amino acids. This CDR3 reads CASSLAVAGGFTEAFF. The CDR3 coding sequence is TGCGCCAGCAGCTTGGCGGTGGCAGGGGGTTTCACTGAAGCTTTCTTT.

This clone was observed a handful of times. The same CDR3 arises from other DNA sequences in this sample as well. The chain links TRBV7-9 to TRBJ2-7; 9 nucleotides line up with TRBD1. V dropped 5 bases and J dropped 1; count of bases not matched to a gene: 15. The CDR3 is made up of 18 amino acids. The V gene's germline CDR1 is SEHNR and CDR2 FQNEAQ (reference sequence). CDR3 nucleotide sequence: TGTGCCAGCAGCCCCCTCGGACAGGGGAAGGGCAAATCCTACGAGCAGTACTTC. Residues: CASSPLGQGKGKSYEQYF.

The chain has TRBV27 and TRBJ2-7; 13 bases are a match to TRBD2. The germline V gene has CDR1 MNHEY and CDR2 SMNVEV (reference sequence). The CDR3 loop spans 18 amino acids. Trimming cost V 5 bases and J 0 bases; bases outside gene matches: 10. CDR3 nucleotide sequence: TGTGCCAGCAGTCTGACTAGCGGGGGGCTTTCTCCCTCCTACGAGCAGTACTTC. Encoded protein: CASSLTSGGLSPSYEQYF.

About this clone: One junction end disagrees with the germline gene, perhaps due to a read error. This chain uses TRBV12-3 or TRBV12-4 with TRBJ2-1; 8 bases map to TRBD2. CDR3 length: 11 amino acids. The CDR3 is CASSSPGGLLF. As DNA, the CDR3 is TGTGCCAGCAGTTCCCCGGGGGGGCTGCTCTTC.

The chain couples TRBV7-8 to TRBJ2-3, with D maybe TRBD2 (6 bases). The V and J ends lost 5 bases and 1 base respectively, with 19 bases between them. The germline V gene encodes CDR1 SGHVS and CDR2 FQNEAQ. CDR3 size: 17 residues. CDR3 amino acids: CASSPGPRKRGTDTQYF. The CDR3 region has the DNA TGTGCCAGCAGCCCGGGCCCCCGGAAGCGGGGCACAGATACGCAGTATTTT.

J is TRBJ2-7 and V is TRBV2; D possibly corresponds to TRBD1 (5 bases). The CDR3 has 14 residues. V was pared by 2 bases and J by 3 bases, with 11 bases between. Germline lookup yields CDR1 SNHLY and CDR2 FYNNEI. CDR3 in amino acids: CASSELGQSYEQYF. CDR3 coding DNA: TGTGCCAGCAGTGAATTGGGGCAGAGCTACGAGCAGTACTTC.

The chain links TRBV2 to TRBJ1-2; no clear D gene. Germline V gene data show CDR1 as SNHLY and CDR2 as FYNNEI. V shed 7 bases and J shed 4 bases, with 19 bases lying between them. There are 15 residues in the CDR3. This CDR3 reads CASILDPGEGYGYTF. For the CDR3, the DNA is TGTGCCAGCATACTAGACCCCGGTGAGGGCTATGGCTACACCTTC.

The chain has TRBV19 and TRBJ2-7; D perhaps matches TRBD2 (6 bases). This CDR3 is 14 amino acids long. V was pared by 5 bases and J by 5 bases, with 16 bases between. Germline V gene sequence: CDR1 LNHDA, CDR2 SQIVND (reference sequence). The CDR3 DNA is TGTGCCAGTAGTGAGGGACTCCGCTGGGACGAGCAGTACTTC. Protein product: CASSEGLRWDEQYF.

The chain has TRBV28 and TRBJ1-2, with 10 bases lining up with TRBD1. CDR3 size: 15 residues. The V segment lost 3 bases and the J segment 7 bases; nucleotides outside the gene matches: 8. The germline V gene encodes CDR1 MDHEN and CDR2 SYDVKM. The CDR3 DNA reads as TGTGCCAGCAGTTTTCGAGCGACAGGGGGCCGTGGCTACACCTTC. Protein: CASSFRATGGRGYTF.